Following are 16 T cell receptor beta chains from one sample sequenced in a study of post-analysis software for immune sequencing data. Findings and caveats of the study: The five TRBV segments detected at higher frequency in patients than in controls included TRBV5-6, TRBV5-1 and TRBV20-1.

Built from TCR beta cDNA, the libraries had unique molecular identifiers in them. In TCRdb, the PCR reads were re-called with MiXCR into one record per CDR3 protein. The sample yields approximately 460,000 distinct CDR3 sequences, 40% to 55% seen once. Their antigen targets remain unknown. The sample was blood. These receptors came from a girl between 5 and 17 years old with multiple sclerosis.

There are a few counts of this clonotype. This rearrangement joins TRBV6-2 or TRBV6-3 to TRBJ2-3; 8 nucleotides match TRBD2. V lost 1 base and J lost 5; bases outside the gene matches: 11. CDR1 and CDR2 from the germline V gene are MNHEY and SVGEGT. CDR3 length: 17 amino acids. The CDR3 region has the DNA TGTGCCAGCAGTTACTGGTCCGGGACTAGTGTTGAAGATACGCAGTATTTT. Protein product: CASSYWSGTSVEDTQYF.

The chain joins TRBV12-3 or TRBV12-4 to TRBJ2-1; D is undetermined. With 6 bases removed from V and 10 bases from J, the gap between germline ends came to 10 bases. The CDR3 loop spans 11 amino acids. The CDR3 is CASREVNEQFF. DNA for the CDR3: TGTGCCAGCAGGGAAGTAAACGAGCAGTTCTTC.

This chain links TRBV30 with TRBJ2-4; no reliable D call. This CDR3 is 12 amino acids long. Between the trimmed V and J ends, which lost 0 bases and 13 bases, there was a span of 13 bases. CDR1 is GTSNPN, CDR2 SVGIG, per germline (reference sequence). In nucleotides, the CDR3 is TGTGCCTGGAGTGTAAACAGAAGAGAGCAGTACTTC. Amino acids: CAWSVNRREQYF.

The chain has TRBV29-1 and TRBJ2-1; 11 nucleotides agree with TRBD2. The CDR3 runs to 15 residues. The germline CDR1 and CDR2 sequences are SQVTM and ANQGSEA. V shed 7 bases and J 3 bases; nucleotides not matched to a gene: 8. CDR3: CSDRTSGSNYNEQFF. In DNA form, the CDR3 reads TGCAGCGACCGTACTAGCGGGAGTAACTACAATGAGCAGTTCTTC.

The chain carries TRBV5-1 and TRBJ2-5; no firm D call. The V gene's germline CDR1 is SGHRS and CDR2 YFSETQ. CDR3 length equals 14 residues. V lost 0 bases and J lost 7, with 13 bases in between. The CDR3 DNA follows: TGCGCCAGCAGCTTGGATCCGGCATCGGGGACCCAGTACTTC. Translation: CASSLDPASGTQYF.

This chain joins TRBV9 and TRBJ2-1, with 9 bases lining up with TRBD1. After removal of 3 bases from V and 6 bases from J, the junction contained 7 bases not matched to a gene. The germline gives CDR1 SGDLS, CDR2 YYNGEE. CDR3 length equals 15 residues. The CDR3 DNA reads TGTGCCAGCAGCGCTACGGGACAGGGCGGCAATGAGCAGTTCTTC. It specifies CASSATGQGGNEQFF.

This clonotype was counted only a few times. The CDR3 loop reads CASSFEGFTDTQYF. The CDR3 DNA reads as TGTGCCAGCAGCTTTGAGGGATTCACAGATACGCAGTATTTT. The chain couples TRBV11-2 to TRBJ2-3; D might be TRBD2 (5 bases). CDR3 size: 14 residues. The germline V gene encodes CDR1 SGHAT and CDR2 FQNNGV. V gave up 3 bases and J gave up 2 bases, with 9 bases separating them.

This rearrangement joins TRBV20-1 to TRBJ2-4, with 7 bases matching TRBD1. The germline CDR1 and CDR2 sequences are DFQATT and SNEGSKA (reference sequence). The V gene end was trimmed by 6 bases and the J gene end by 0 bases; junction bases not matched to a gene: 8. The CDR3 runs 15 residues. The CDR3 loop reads CSAARQGTAKNIQYF. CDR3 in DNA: TGCAGTGCCGCACGACAGGGAACAGCCAAAAACATTCAGTACTTC.

In DNA, the CDR3 is TGTGCCAGCAGTTCCATCGGAATCTCCTACGAGCAGTACTTC. Protein product: CASSSIGISYEQYF. The chain has TRBV6-2 or TRBV6-3 and TRBJ2-7; D call uncertain. Germline V lookup: CDR1 MNHEY, CDR2 SVGEGT. With 4 bases removed from V and 0 bases from J, the gap between germline ends came to 10 bases. This CDR3 region has 14 residues.

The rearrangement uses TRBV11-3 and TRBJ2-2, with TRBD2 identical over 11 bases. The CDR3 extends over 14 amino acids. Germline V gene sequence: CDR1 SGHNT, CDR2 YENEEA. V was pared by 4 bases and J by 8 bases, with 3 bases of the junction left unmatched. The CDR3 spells CASSSGLAEGELFF. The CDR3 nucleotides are TGTGCCAGCAGCTCGGGACTAGCGGAGGGGGAGCTGTTTTTT.

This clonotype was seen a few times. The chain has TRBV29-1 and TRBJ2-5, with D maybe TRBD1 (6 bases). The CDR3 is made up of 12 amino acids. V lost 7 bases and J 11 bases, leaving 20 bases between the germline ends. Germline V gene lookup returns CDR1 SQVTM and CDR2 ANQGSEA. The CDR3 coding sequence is TGCAGCGCTGAGACACAGGGTTATGAGCAGTACTTC. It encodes CSAETQGYEQYF. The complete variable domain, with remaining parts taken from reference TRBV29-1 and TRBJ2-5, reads SAVISQKPSRDICQRGTSLTIQCQVDSQVTMMFWYRQQPGQSLTLIATANQGSEATYESGFVIDKFPISRPNLTFSTLTVSNMSPEDSSIYLCSAETQGYEQYFGPGTRLLVL.

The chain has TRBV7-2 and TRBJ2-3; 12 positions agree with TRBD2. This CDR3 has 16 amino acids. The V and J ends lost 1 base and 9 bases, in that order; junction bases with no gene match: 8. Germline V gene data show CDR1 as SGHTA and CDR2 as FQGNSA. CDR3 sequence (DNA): TGTGCCAGCAGCTTAGTTCCGGGACTAGCGGGTGTCACGCAGTATTTT. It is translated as CASSLVPGLAGVTQYF.

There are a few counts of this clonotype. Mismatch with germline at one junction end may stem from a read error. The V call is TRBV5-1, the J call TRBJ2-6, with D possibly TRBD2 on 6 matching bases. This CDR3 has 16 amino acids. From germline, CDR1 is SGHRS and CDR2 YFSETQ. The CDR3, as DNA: TGCGCTAGCAGCTTGGCGCGGGGCTCTGGGGCCAACGTCCTGACTTTC. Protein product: CASSLARGSGANVLTF.

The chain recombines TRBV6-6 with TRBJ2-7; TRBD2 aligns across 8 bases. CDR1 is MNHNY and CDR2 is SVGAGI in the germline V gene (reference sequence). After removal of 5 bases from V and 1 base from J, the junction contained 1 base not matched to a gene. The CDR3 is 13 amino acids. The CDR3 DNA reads TGTGCCAGCAGTAGCGGGAGATCCTACGAGCAGTACTTC. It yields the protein CASSSGRSYEQYF.

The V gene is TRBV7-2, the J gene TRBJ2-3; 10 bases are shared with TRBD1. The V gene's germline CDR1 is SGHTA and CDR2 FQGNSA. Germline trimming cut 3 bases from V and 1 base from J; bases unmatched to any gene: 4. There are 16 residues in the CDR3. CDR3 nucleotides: TGTGCCAGCAGCTTTGGGACAGGGGTCGGCACAGATACGCAGTATTTT. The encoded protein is CASSFGTGVGTDTQYF.

The CDR3 loop reads CSASRLASSYNEQFF. The CDR3 bases are TGCAGTGCCTCCAGACTAGCCAGCTCCTACAATGAGCAGTTCTTC. V usage is TRBV20-1 and J usage is TRBJ2-1, with 7 bases identical to TRBD2. The V and J ends lost 6 bases and 0 bases, in that order; junction bases with no gene match: 8. The germline CDR1 and CDR2 sequences are DFQATT and SNEGSKA (reference sequence). This CDR3 is built from 15 residues.